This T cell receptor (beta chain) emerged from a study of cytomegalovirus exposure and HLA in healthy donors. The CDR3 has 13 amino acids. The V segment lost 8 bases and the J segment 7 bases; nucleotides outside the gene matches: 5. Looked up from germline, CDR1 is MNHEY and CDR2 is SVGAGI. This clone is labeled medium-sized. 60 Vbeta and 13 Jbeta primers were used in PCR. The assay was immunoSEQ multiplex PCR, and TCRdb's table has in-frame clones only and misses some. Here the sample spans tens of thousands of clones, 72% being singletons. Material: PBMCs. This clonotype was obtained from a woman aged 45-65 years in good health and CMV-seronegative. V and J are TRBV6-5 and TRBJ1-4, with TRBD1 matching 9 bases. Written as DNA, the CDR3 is TGTGCCAGCGGGACAGGGTTTGGTGAAAAACTGTTTTTT. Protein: CASGTGFGEKLFF.